The entry below gives a single T cell receptor (beta chain) sequence along with its context. This clone was seen a few times. What this receptor recognizes is not known. Base qualities are not recorded, but no much larger clone differs from it by a single base. The entire isolated RNA was reverse transcribed using the High Capacity cDNA Reverse Transcription Kit, and thus expressed TCRB transcripts were sequenced. Deep immunoSEQ sequencing was performed on naive, central memory and regulatory T cell samples, with an average of about 4 million total reads per sample. Sorted cells were lysed in RLT buffer, and RNA was extracted using DNase-treated RNeasy Micro or Mini kits according to cell number. Each cell subset was processed on its own to prevent cross-contamination, while patient and healthy donor samples were processed together. TCRB sequences were amplified from cDNA with the immunoSEQ multiplex PCR, producing 87-bp fragments spanning the CDR3 region. Sequencing of the amplicons was performed on the Illumina HiSeq platform. In the paper's pipeline: Synthetic template baselines were used to correct PCR bias computationally, reads within Hamming distance 2 were collapsed, and singletons that could not be merged were discarded. By aligning reads against IMGT, V, D and J genes, CDR3 length, and insertions or deletions at six rearrangement sites were assigned. Within each subset, clonotype counts were normalized to sorted cell number, and only after that were true diversity and Gini coefficients computed with the tcR R package. Repertoire sharing was quantified using the overlap coefficient calculated on TCRB nucleotide sequences. Sourced from immuneACCESS, this table was stored by TCRdb with only in-frame sequences that have V and J called. A share of the clones is absent; for the studies checked, an unresolved V gene accounts for under half, and the remainder has no known explanation. That table gives V, J and clone size, and the DNA gave D and trimming. The sample table contains some 350,000 clones; only one count was recorded for 9.6% of them. The ten top clones hold about 0.64% of the sample.

The entry originates in a study of beta chain features in type 1 diabetes (dated by TCRdb to the late 2010s). Looking at the study overall: Mean age, gender distribution, total cell number and subset yield were not different between patients and healthy donors. Across all samples, some 110,000,000 sorted cells were examined, and cell number per subset correlated strongly with RNA yield. The study compared TCRB repertoires of sorted circulating CD4+ T cell subsets between recently diagnosed type 1 diabetes patients and matched healthy donors. Regulatory and stem cell-like memory subsets were isolated from only 8 patients and 8 healthy donors, whereas naive and central memory subsets came from all 30 or so donors. The paper as a whole reports these results and caveats: Sequencing cDNA rather than genomic DNA could over-represent highly expressing activated cells, although activation and CD3 levels did not differ between groups. PCR might favor shorter templates, but patient and control samples were amplified and corrected together, so any skew would affect both groups equally. Patients with type 1 diabetes made fewer insertions and deleted more nucleotides at VDJ recombination sites, implying thymic rearrangement abnormalities. Type 1 diabetes patients showed a moderate but significant shortening of TCRB CDR3 length in all four CD4+ subsets. Naive, central memory and regulatory TCRB repertoires appeared to be more similar among patients than among healthy donors. Because small numbers of individuals were included in the HLA sub-analyses, any influence of HLA type on TCRB rearrangement was left unresolved.

The CDR3 spans 15 residues, from the cysteine through the phenylalanine. CDR3 DNA is the only sequence kept; it has 45 bases, read in frame from the first base. V loses 4 bases at its end and J loses 4 bases; junction bases beyond the gene matches: 5. For CDR1 and CDR2, the germline V gene (reference sequence) lists SGHKS and YYEKEE. A single peripheral blood draw of about 120 mL on average was collected from each donor into heparinised tubes. A BD FACSAria II was used to sort naive, central memory, regulatory and stem cell-like memory CD4+ T cells with a panel that included CD45RO, CCR7, CD25, CD127, CD95 and CD27. Purity was above 95% for every sorted population. PBMCs were isolated immediately by Lymphoprep density gradient centrifugation and stained directly without culture. To minimize batch effects, samples were stained and sorted in pairs, one healthy donor with one patient per experiment.

This receptor was obtained from a man in his thirties or forties with type 1 diabetes. The V gene is TRBV5-5 and the J gene is TRBJ2-1, with TRBD1 matching 10 junction bases. The specimen sequenced was central memory CD4+ T cells from blood. CDR3 region: CASSPGDRGYNEQFF. The sequenced DNA: TGTGCCAGCAGCCCTGGGGACAGGGGTTACAATGAGCAGTTCTTC. With the rest looked up from the reference TRBV5-5 and TRBJ2-1 genes rather than sequenced, the full variable domain is DAGVTQSPTHLIKTRGQQVTLRCSPISGHKSVSWYQQVLGQGPQFIFQYYEKEERGRGNFPDRFSARQFPNYSSELNVNALLLGDSALYLCASSPGDRGYNEQFFGPGTRLTVL.